These 5 T cell receptor beta chains came from one sample sequenced in a study of monozygotic twins with inflammatory bowel disease. TCRdb reprocessed the 5' RACE reads and reports one entry per CDR3 protein, with no DNA. Recorded for this sample: about 380,000 distinct CDR3 sequences. Sample: blood. The source of these receptors is a human donor with ulcerative colitis or Crohn's disease, or a healthy co-twin of an affected twin (not recorded which).

The chain uses TRBV7-3 and TRBJ1-3. The CDR3 sequence is 15 residues long. Germline V gene lookup returns CDR1 SGHTA and CDR2 FQGTGA. CDR3 in amino acids: CASSLGMDAGNTIYF.

The genes are TRBV11-2 and TRBJ2-2; TCRdb proposes TRBD1, but this gene call is untestable without DNA. Germline assignment: CDR1 SGHAT and CDR2 FQNNGV. The CDR3 has 15 residues. CDR3 sequence reads: CASSVGQLNTGELFF. The variable domain in full, with the rest retrieved from reference TRBV11-2 and TRBJ2-2, is EAGVAQSPRYKIIEKRQSVAFWCNPISGHATLYWYQQILGQGPKLLIQFQNNGVVDDSQLPKDRFSAERLKGVDSTLKIQPAKLEDSAVYLCASSVGQLNTGELFFGEGSRLTVL.

J is TRBJ2-5 and V is TRBV7-3; the D gene TCRdb calls, TRBD2, cannot be checked with no DNA. This CDR3 spans 15 amino acids. CDR1 is SGHTA, CDR2 FQGTGA, per germline. The CDR3: CASSLKSGPQETQYF.

The chain joins TRBV2 to TRBJ2-2. Germline CDR1 SNHLY, CDR2 FYNNEI. CDR3 size: 15 residues. This CDR3 reads CASSGQALNTGELFF.

The chain uses TRBV4-3 and TRBJ2-7; the TCRdb call, TRBD1, lacks DNA for checking. The CDR3 sequence is 13 residues long. Germline values: CDR1 LGHNA, CDR2 YSLEER. CDR3 sequence: CASSQYDSYEQYF.